This T cell receptor beta chain was identified during a study of T cell responses to AZD1222 COVID-19 vaccine. Germline CDR1 reads SGHDT; CDR2 reads YYEEEE. With 0 bases clipped from V and 2 bases from J, the junction kept 7 bases outside the gene matches. CDR3 length: 16 residues. TCRdb keeps only in-frame clones here, not all; method: immunoSEQ multiplex PCR. The sample includes 140,000 to 150,000 clones, about 90% of them seen just once. The source of this sequence is an adult in good health. The source was peripheral blood, collected on day 0 of AZD1222 vaccination. V and J are TRBV5-6 and TRBJ2-7; TRBD2 matches 8 bases. The CDR3 DNA is TGTGCCAGCAGCTTGGTGGCGACTAGCGCTACCTACGAGCAGTACTTC. It yields the protein CASSLVATSATYEQYF.